The 32 T cell receptor beta chains below all came from one sample that was sequenced in a study of T cell responses to AZD1222 COVID-19 vaccine. Using immunoSEQ multiplex PCR, the repertoire was profiled, and TCRdb retains in-frame clones only, with some absent. Seen here are about 97,000 clones, about 88% observed once, and the top ten hold 2.8%. The sequences come from peripheral blood, collected on day 0 of AZD1222 vaccination. The receptors were sampled from an adult in good health.

V is TRBV3-1 (or the pseudogene TRBV3-2) and J is TRBJ1-6; 8 bases are a match to TRBD1. Germline V lookup: CDR1 LGHDT, CDR2 YNNKEL (reference sequence). The CDR3 extends over 13 amino acids. Germline trimming cut 2 bases from V and 12 bases from J; bases unmatched to any gene: 3. CDR3 bases: TGTGCCAGCAGCCAATCAGACAGGGGACCCCTCCACTTT. It yields the protein CASSQSDRGPLHF.

The rearrangement links TRBV7-2 to TRBJ1-6; D call uncertain. V lost 2 bases and J 0 bases, leaving 5 bases between the germline ends. The CDR3 spans 15 residues. Germline CDR1 SGHTA, CDR2 FQGNSA. The CDR3 is CASSLSSSYNSPLHF. Written as DNA, the CDR3 is TGTGCCAGCAGCTTAAGTAGCTCCTATAATTCACCCCTCCACTTT.

The gene calls are TRBV30 and TRBJ1-6; possible D gene TRBD1, 5 bases. Per the germline V gene, CDR1 is GTSNPN and CDR2 is SVGIG (reference sequence). Deletions cut 2 bases from V and 6 bases from J, with 11 bases between. The CDR3 is 14 amino acids. The CDR3 is CAWSSGGINSPLHF. The CDR3 nucleotides read TGTGCCTGGAGTTCCGGGGGGATTAATTCACCCCTCCACTTT. Full variable domain (missing parts from reference TRBV30 and TRBJ1-6): SQTIHQWPATLVQPVGSPLSLECTVEGTSNPNLYWYRQAAGRGLQLLFYSVGIGQISSEVPQNLSASRPQDRQFILSSKKLLLSDSGFYLCAWSSGGINSPLHFGNGTRLTVT.

With respect to this clone: The sample holds other DNA sequences that translate to the same CDR3. V is TRBV20-1 and J is TRBJ2-5; D not certain. The CDR3 is 11 residues long. Trimming removed 6 bases from V and 0 bases from J, with 5 bases in between. Germline V gene data show CDR1 as DFQATT and CDR2 as SNEGSKA (reference sequence). CDR3 sequence: CSAQHQETQYF. The DNA of the CDR3 is TGCAGTGCCCAACACCAAGAGACCCAGTACTTC.

The chain recombines TRBV19 with TRBJ1-5; D is ambiguous. In germline, CDR1 is LNHDA, CDR2 SQIVND (reference sequence). V dropped 1 base and J dropped 5 bases, with 6 bases sitting between them. The CDR3 length is 13 residues. DNA for the CDR3: TGTGCCAGTAGTATAGCAGGACATCAGCCCCAGCATTTT. Residues: CASSIAGHQPQHF.

The chain links TRBV25-1 to TRBJ1-2, with D unresolved. This CDR3 has 13 residues. Germline lookup yields CDR1 MGHDK and CDR2 SYGVNS. Trimming took off 4 bases at V and 4 bases at J, with 10 bases between the two ends. CDR3 protein: CASSGTNRYGYTF. Written as DNA, the CDR3 is TGTGCCAGCAGTGGGACGAACCGCTATGGCTACACCTTC.

The chain carries TRBV27 and TRBJ1-2; TRBD1 is a possible D gene (5 bases). CDR3 length equals 13 residues. Germline values: CDR1 MNHEY, CDR2 SMNVEV (reference sequence). Deletions cut 5 bases from V and 4 bases from J, with 11 bases between. The CDR3 reads CASSNDGAYGYTF. The CDR3 bases are TGTGCCAGCAGTAACGACGGGGCCTATGGCTACACCTTC.

The V gene is TRBV20-1, the J gene TRBJ2-3; D gene uncertain. Germline CDR1 is DFQATT and CDR2 is SNEGSKA (reference sequence). V was pared by 5 bases and J by 5 bases, with 8 bases between. The CDR3 extends over 11 amino acids. Here the CDR3 DNA reads TGCAGTGCTCGTTCGGGAGATACGCAGTATTTT. The encoded protein is CSARSGDTQYF.

The rearrangement uses TRBV2 and TRBJ1-3; D not certain. This CDR3 is 13 amino acids long. Trimming cost V 4 bases and J 9 bases, with 13 bases left between them. Germline CDR1 reads SNHLY; CDR2 reads FYNNEI. The CDR3 reads CASSAGLDGTIYF. The CDR3 DNA reads TGTGCCAGCAGTGCGGGTCTAGATGGCACCATATATTTT.

As concerns this clone: At the DNA level, this CDR3 is encoded by other sequences in the same sample as well. This sequence joins TRBV11-2 and TRBJ2-3; no reliable D call. The CDR3 loop spans 12 amino acids. Looked up from germline, CDR1 is SGHAT and CDR2 is FQNNGV. V was cut by 3 bases and J by 6 bases, with 7 bases left in between. For the CDR3, the DNA is TGTGCCAGCAGCTTGGGTAGTGATACGCAGTATTTT. Protein sequence: CASSLGSDTQYF.

The chain combines TRBV19 with TRBJ2-2; possibly TRBD2 for D (6 bases). This CDR3 region has 15 residues. Germline V gives CDR1 LNHDA, CDR2 SQIVND (reference sequence). V was trimmed by 5 bases and J by 4 bases, leaving 14 bases between them. The CDR3 sequence is CASSQLAEVTGELFF. The CDR3 bases are TGTGCCAGTAGTCAACTAGCTGAGGTCACCGGGGAGCTGTTTTTT.

This rearrangement joins TRBV6-4 to TRBJ2-3; TRBD1 matches 8 bases. Germline V gives CDR1 MRHNA, CDR2 SNTAGT. There are 14 residues in the CDR3. Losses at the gene ends were 3 bases for V and 6 bases for J; bases not matched to a gene: 5. The CDR3 bases are TGTGCCAGCAGTGAGACCAGGGGGCCCGATACGCAGTATTTT. Translation: CASSETRGPDTQYF.

This chain joins TRBV5-6 and TRBJ1-6; unclear D gene. Germline-derived CDR1 and CDR2 are SGHDT and YYEEEE. This CDR3 contains 15 residues. Trimming stripped 2 bases from V and 2 bases from J, with 8 bases between. The CDR3 coding sequence is TGTGCCAGCAGCTTAGGAGGACCCTATAATTCACCCCTCCACTTT. It translates to CASSLGGPYNSPLHF.

The sample holds one count of this clone. The V call is TRBV5-1, the J call TRBJ1-4; unclear D gene. CDR1 and CDR2 (germline): SGHRS, YFSETQ. V shed 4 bases and J shed 4 bases, with 11 bases lying between them. This CDR3 region has 14 residues. The CDR3 sequence: CASSAREGNEKLFF. CDR3 DNA: TGCGCCAGCAGCGCCCGGGAAGGTAATGAAAAACTGTTTTTT.

This clone was observed a single time. J is TRBJ1-4 and V is TRBV5-1; 9 bases agree with TRBD1. Germline V gives CDR1 SGHRS, CDR2 YFSETQ. This CDR3 is 16 amino acids long. Trimming at V came to 2 bases and at J to 4 bases, leaving 6 bases not matched to a gene. DNA for the CDR3: TGCGCCAGCAGCTTAATCGGGACAGGGAATAATGAAAAACTGTTTTTT. Translated, it gives CASSLIGTGNNEKLFF. Looking up the rest from reference TRBV5-1 and TRBJ1-4 gives the full variable domain: KAGVTQTPRYLIKTRGQQVTLSCSPISGHRSVSWYQQTPGQGLQFLFEYFSETQRNKGNFPGRFSGRQFSNSRSEMNVSTLELGDSALYLCASSLIGTGNNEKLFFGSGTQLSVL.

This sequence joins TRBV2 and TRBJ1-5, with D possibly matching TRBD1 (5 bases). The germline gives CDR1 SNHLY, CDR2 FYNNEI. The CDR3 runs 14 residues. The V end lost 3 bases, the J end lost 6 bases, and 12 bases lay between the germline ends. CDR3: CASSDQGAGQPQHF. The CDR3 DNA reads TGTGCCAGCAGTGATCAGGGTGCAGGTCAGCCCCAGCATTTT.

This sequence joins TRBV27 and TRBJ1-6; D gene ambiguous. Trimming stripped 5 bases from V and 4 bases from J, with 6 bases between. The CDR3 spans 13 residues. Germline CDR1 is MNHEY and CDR2 is SMNVEV (reference sequence). As DNA, the CDR3 is TGTGCCAGCAGTCCATCTTATAATTCACCCCTCCACTTT. Amino acid sequence: CASSPSYNSPLHF.

The chain has TRBV5-1 and TRBJ1-2, with D perhaps TRBD1 (5 bases). The CDR3 is made up of 15 amino acids. CDR1 and CDR2 from the germline V gene are SGHRS and YFSETQ. Trimming cost V 4 bases and J 0 bases, with 13 bases left between them. The CDR3 nucleotides are TGCGCCAGCAGCGCAAGGGGAGAACCTAACTATGGCTACACCTTC. Translated: CASSARGEPNYGYTF.

This rearrangement joins TRBV6-1 to TRBJ2-1; D is possibly TRBD2 (7 bases). Germline V gene sequence: CDR1 MNHNS, CDR2 SASEGT. The CDR3 contains 17 residues. V lost 4 bases, J lost 6 bases, and 22 bases lay in between. The CDR3: CASSGHRGRGGGNEQFF. CDR3 coding DNA: TGTGCCAGCAGTGGGCACCGAGGAAGGGGGGGAGGCAATGAGCAGTTCTTC.

This clone was detected only a few times. The chain employs TRBV6-4 and TRBJ1-1; D is unresolved. Trimming removed 5 bases at V and 1 base at J, with 8 bases between. Germline assignment: CDR1 MRHNA and CDR2 SNTAGT. This CDR3 is built from 13 residues. CDR3 sequence reads: CASSPRANTEAFF. The CDR3 DNA reads TGTGCCAGCAGTCCCCGGGCGAACACTGAAGCTTTCTTT.

V and J are TRBV7-2 and TRBJ1-5; TRBD1 matches at 7 bases. The CDR3 sequence is 14 residues long. V lost 5 bases, J lost 7 bases, and 8 bases stayed unmatched. The germline V gene has CDR1 SGHTA and CDR2 FQGNSA. The CDR3 spells CASSTYRGEQPQHF. The CDR3 coding sequence is TGTGCCAGCAGCACCTACAGGGGTGAGCAGCCCCAGCATTTT.

The gene calls are TRBV5-1 and TRBJ1-5; no reliable D call. The CDR3 extends over 14 amino acids. Germline V gives CDR1 SGHRS, CDR2 YFSETQ. The V end was cut by 8 bases, the J end by 4 bases, with 16 bases between. In DNA form, the CDR3 reads TGCGCCAGGACCATACCACAGACTAATCAGCCCCAGCATTTT. Its protein product is CARTIPQTNQPQHF.

CDR3 DNA: TGTGCCAGCAGCGTCAGGGCCACTGAAGCTTTCTTT. Protein: CASSVRATEAFF. The J gene is TRBJ1-1, the V gene TRBV3-1 (or the pseudogene TRBV3-2), with a possible D match to TRBD1 (5 bases). V shed 5 bases and J shed 4 bases, with 8 bases lying between them. The germline CDR1 and CDR2 sequences are LGHDT and YNNKEL (reference sequence). This CDR3 comprises 12 residues.

The rearrangement links TRBV6-4 to TRBJ2-7, with D tentatively TRBD2 (6 bases). The CDR3 is made up of 14 amino acids. V was shortened by 8 bases and J by 2 bases, with 16 bases between the two germline ends. Germline V CDR1 and CDR2: MRHNA, SNTAGT. CDR3 nucleotides: TGTGCCAGCTGGGGGGAGAAGCGCACCTACGAGCAGTACTTC. Protein sequence: CASWGEKRTYEQYF.

The gene calls are TRBV7-2 and TRBJ1-1; TRBD1 matches 9 bases. After removal of 3 bases from V and 0 bases from J, the junction contained 8 bases not matched to a gene. The germline V gene encodes CDR1 SGHTA and CDR2 FQGNSA. The CDR3 loop spans 17 amino acids. The CDR3 nucleotides are TGTGCCAGCAGCTTGGGGGGACAGGGACAGATGAACACTGAAGCTTTCTTT. Residues: CASSLGGQGQMNTEAFF.

The chain is built from TRBV18 and TRBJ1-5; a weak D match, TRBD1 (5 bases). The CDR3 is 13 amino acids. V shed 5 bases and J shed 5 bases, with 10 bases lying between them. In germline, CDR1 is KGHSH, CDR2 LQKENI. CDR3 loop: CASSVDRDQPQHF. The CDR3 DNA follows: TGTGCCAGCTCAGTAGACAGAGATCAGCCCCAGCATTTT.

The chain couples TRBV5-1 to TRBJ2-1, with a tentative D call TRBD2 (7 bases). The V gene's germline CDR1 is SGHRS and CDR2 YFSETQ. V lost 0 bases, J lost 3 bases, and 10 bases lay in between. CDR3 length equals 15 residues. The CDR3 DNA reads as TGCGCCAGCAGCTTGGACGGGGGGCTCTACAATGAGCAGTTCTTC. It is translated as CASSLDGGLYNEQFF.

In its sample, this clone was seen once. This sequence joins TRBV5-1 and TRBJ1-3; TRBD1 might be the D (5 bases). The CDR3 length is 13 residues. Trimming shortened V by 8 bases and J by 2 bases, and 11 bases separated the two germline ends. CDR1 and CDR2 (germline): SGHRS, YFSETQ. The CDR3, as DNA: TGCGCCAGTGGCCAGGGAGCTGGAAACACCATATATTTT. Encoded protein: CASGQGAGNTIYF.

On this clone: This CDR3 is also generated by other DNA sequences in the sample. The chain uses TRBV9 and TRBJ1-2; no clear D gene. The length of the CDR3 is 11 residues. V was shortened by 3 bases and J by 7 bases, with 7 bases between the two germline ends. In germline, CDR1 is SGDLS, CDR2 YYNGEE. CDR3 region: CASSAGGGYTF. CDR3 in DNA: TGTGCCAGCAGCGCGGGTGGTGGCTACACCTTC.

This clone has just a few counts. The chain carries TRBV3-1 (or the pseudogene TRBV3-2) and TRBJ1-6, with D unresolved. Per the germline V gene, CDR1 is LGHDT and CDR2 is YNNKEL (reference sequence). Trimming cost V 6 bases and J 0 bases, with 9 bases left between them. CDR3 size: 15 residues. The DNA of the CDR3 is TGTGCCAGCAGTCTCTACAGCTCCTATAATTCACCCCTCCACTTT. Residues: CASSLYSSYNSPLHF.

This sequence joins TRBV11-2 and TRBJ2-1; 13 bases map to TRBD2. The CDR3 extends over 16 amino acids. J gave up 7 bases and V 6 bases, and 9 bases lay outside the gene matches. The germline gives CDR1 SGHAT, CDR2 FQNNGV. CDR3 amino acids: CASSFPGTSGANEQFF. The CDR3 DNA is TGTGCCAGCAGTTTCCCCGGGACTAGCGGGGCTAATGAGCAGTTCTTC.

The chain employs TRBV20-1 and TRBJ2-7, with TRBD2 as a possible D gene (5 bases). The V gene lost 3 bases and the J gene lost 0 bases, with 9 bases spanning the gap. Germline values: CDR1 DFQATT, CDR2 SNEGSKA (reference sequence). The length of the CDR3 is 13 residues. Here the CDR3 reads CSASMGSSYEQYF. CDR3 sequence (DNA): TGCAGTGCTAGTATGGGGAGCTCCTACGAGCAGTACTTC.